This record concerns one T cell receptor (beta chain) sequence. Its antigen is currently unknown. TCRdb's copy holds only in-frame clones and misses some; the assay was immunoSEQ multiplex PCR. The sample contains 85,000 to 90,000 clones, roughly four fifths of which appear only once. These data come from a study of graft-versus-host responses after intestinal transplantation. Study background: All recipients were given anti-thymocyte globulin induction, and tacrolimus and steroids were then administered for three to four years. Study-wide findings and caveats: Recipient marrow contained GvH clones, some of which appeared first in ileum or blood. Some patients had graft-donor T cell macrochimerism. In their allografts, the ratios of graft-versus-host to host-versus-graft T cell clones were high.

Source: unstimulated CD8+ T cells sorted from spleen or lymph node cells, taken before intestinal transplant. The TCR originated in a human donor who received an intestinal transplant.

The CDR3, as DNA: TGTGCCAGCAGCTTAGCGCTCTGGGGGTTCACAGATACGCAGTATTTT. It encodes CASSLALWGFTDTQYF. This chain joins TRBV7-9 and TRBJ2-3; the D call may be TRBD1 or TRBD2 (5 bases each). V lost 0 bases to trimming and J lost 2 bases, with 12 bases between them. The germline V gene encodes CDR1 SEHNR and CDR2 FQNEAQ (reference sequence). The CDR3 covers 16 residues.